This is a list of T cell receptor beta chains from one sample in a study of a mutant IDH1 vaccine in newly diagnosed glioma. Measured with immunoSEQ multiplex PCR; TCRdb has only the in-frame clones, and not every one. The table has fewer than 70,000 clones, about four fifths seen once. Their antigens are not known. Source: PBMCs, taken from a glioma patient whose treatment included an IDH1 peptide vaccine. Receptors originate from a young man with glioma. Each CDR3 is given with its conserved first and last residue. Each record gives: D gene, J gene, clone size, V gene, CDR3 protein, CDR3 DNA. D genes are given only for firm matches. Size values are once, few and many counts, or a class for expanded clones, and some rows have none.

- | TRBJ2-4 | - | TRBV9 | CASSLDKGIQYF | TGTGCCAGCAGCCTAGACAAGGGGATTCAGTACTTC
- | TRBJ2-1 | - | TRBV27 | CASSFIRGLSNEQFF | TGTGCCAGCAGTTTCATTAGGGGCCTGTCCAATGAGCAGTTCTTC
- | TRBJ2-2 | - | TRBV10-2 | CASSERQGNTGELFF | TGCGCCAGCAGTGAAAGGCAGGGCAACACCGGGGAGCTGTTTTTT
- | TRBJ1-4 | - | TRBV25-1 | CASSDSGVSNEKLFF | TGTGCCAGCAGTGACTCTGGAGTCTCTAATGAAAAACTGTTTTTT
- | TRBJ1-2 | - | TRBV28 | CASSLQGFGYGYTF | TGTGCCAGCAGTTTACAGGGGTTCGGATACGGCTACACCTTC
- | TRBJ1-3 | few | TRBV7-2 | CASSPGASSGNTIYF | TGTGCCAGCAGCCCCGGGGCAAGCTCTGGAAACACCATATATTTT
TRBD2 | TRBJ2-2 | once | TRBV2 | CASSREGGTGELFF | TGTGCCAGCAGCCGGGAGGGAGGGACCGGGGAGCTGTTTTTT
- | TRBJ1-1 | - | TRBV15 | CATSDRSGTYEAFF | TGTGCCACCAGCGACCGTTCCGGGACATATGAAGCTTTCTTT
TRBD2 | TRBJ2-1 | - | TRBV9 | CASSVGAGEGYEQFF | TGTGCCAGCAGCGTAGGAGCGGGAGAAGGCTATGAGCAGTTCTTC
- | TRBJ1-1 | - | TRBV5-1 | CASSNDRRGTEAFF | TGCGCCAGCAGCAACGACAGAAGGGGTACTGAAGCTTTCTTT
TRBD1 | TRBJ1-3 | - | TRBV13 | CASSLGQGFGNTIYF | TGTGCCAGCAGCTTAGGACAGGGGTTTGGAAACACCATATATTTT
- | TRBJ1-3 | - | TRBV9 | CASSGRDSGNTIYF | TGTGCCAGCAGCGGCAGGGATTCTGGAAACACCATATATTTT
TRBD2 | TRBJ2-2 | - | TRBV28 | CASLIRTSGRALGTGELFF | TGTGCCAGCCTAATTCGGACTAGCGGGAGAGCCCTCGGCACCGGGGAGCTGTTTTTT
TRBD1 | TRBJ1-4 | - | TRBV4-2 | CASSPRDSQNEKLFF | TGTGCCAGCAGCCCACGGGACAGCCAAAATGAAAAACTGTTTTTT
- | TRBJ2-5 | - | TRBV20-1 | CSAEIAETQYF | TGCAGTGCTGAAATAGCGGAGACCCAGTACTTC
- | TRBJ2-5 | - | TRBV29-1 | CSVEFYETQYF | TGCAGCGTTGAATTTTACGAGACCCAGTACTTC
- | TRBJ2-2 | - | TRBV7-9 | CASSPTYEYGELFF | TGTGCCAGCAGCCCTACCTATGAGTACGGGGAGCTGTTTTTT
TRBD1 | TRBJ1-1 | - | TRBV11-2 | CASSLGLTGWDTEAFF | TGTGCCAGCAGCTTAGGTTTGACAGGGTGGGACACTGAAGCTTTCTTT
TRBD1 | TRBJ2-3 | - | TRBV5-5 | CASSLAGQGTDTQYF | TGTGCCAGCAGCTTGGCCGGACAGGGCACAGATACGCAGTATTTT
TRBD2 | TRBJ2-7 | - | TRBV25-1 | CASSLAGYEQYF | TGTGCCAGCAGCCTAGCGGGCTACGAGCAGTACTTC
TRBD1 | TRBJ1-6 | - | TRBV5-1 | CASSLGQGANNSPLHF | TGCGCCAGCAGCTTGGGACAGGGGGCGAATAATTCACCCCTCCACTTT
- | TRBJ2-3 | - | TRBV5-1 | CASSFWVRGHRDTQYF | TGCGCCAGCAGCTTTTGGGTTCGTGGCCACAGGGATACGCAGTATTTT
- | TRBJ2-7 | few | TRBV7-2 | CASSLEKGFYEQYF | TGTGCCAGCAGCTTAGAGAAAGGGTTCTACGAGCAGTACTTC
TRBD1 | TRBJ1-1 | - | TRBV7-8 | CASSLALSGTGDFF | TGTGCCAGCAGCTTAGCGCTTTCCGGGACAGGAGACTTCTTT
- | TRBJ2-1 | - | TRBV7-2 | CASSHLGSGGNEQFF | TGTGCCAGCAGCCATTTAGGTTCTGGGGGGAATGAGCAGTTCTTC
- | TRBJ2-1 | - | TRBV9 | CASNRVIDEQFF | TGTGCCAGCAATCGGGTCATCGATGAGCAGTTCTTC
TRBD1 | TRBJ2-7 | - | TRBV7-2 | CASSSRQGGTYEQYF | TGTGCCAGCAGCTCTCGACAGGGGGGGACCTACGAGCAGTACTTC
- | TRBJ1-1 | - | TRBV11-2 | CASSSGPATHMAFF | TGTGCCAGCAGCTCTGGTCCAGCGACGCACATGGCTTTCTTT
- | TRBJ1-2 | - | TRBV5-4 | CASSPEANYGYTF | TGTGCCAGCAGCCCGGAGGCTAACTATGGCTACACCTTC
TRBD2 | TRBJ2-2 | - | TRBV28 | CASSSIAGRNTGELFF | TGTGCCAGCAGTTCCATAGCGGGGAGGAACACCGGGGAGCTGTTTTTT
- | TRBJ1-1 | - | TRBV14 | CASSQDKWPDPRSSTEAFF | TGTGCCAGCAGCCAAGATAAGTGGCCCGATCCCCGAAGTAGCACTGAAGCTTTCTTT
- | TRBJ1-4 | - | TRBV7-9 | CASSPLTGLNEKLFF | TGTGCCAGCAGCCCGTTGACAGGTCTCAATGAAAAACTGTTTTTT
- | TRBJ1-4 | - | TRBV4-3 | CASSPRQATNEKLFF | TGCGCCAGCAGCCCCCGACAGGCAACTAATGAAAAACTGTTTTTT
- | TRBJ2-7 | once | TRBV7-8 | CASSLGGQLTYEQYF | TGTGCCAGCAGCTTAGGCGGACAGCTAACCTACGAGCAGTACTTC
- | TRBJ1-1 | - | TRBV7-6 | CASSLERDTEAFF | TGTGCCAGCAGCTTAGAACGGGACACTGAAGCTTTCTTT
- | TRBJ1-1 | few | TRBV7-9 | CASSELNTEAFF | TGTGCCAGCAGCGAATTGAACACTGAAGCTTTCTTT
TRBD1 | TRBJ1-1 | - | TRBV7-8 | CASSLGDRGDTEAFF | TGTGCCAGCAGCTTAGGGGACAGGGGAGACACTGAAGCTTTCTTT